These 7 T cell receptor beta chains share one sample of origin, sequenced in a study of naive and memory T cell subsets. General observations from the study: A few larger clonotypes appeared in naive repertoires, especially CD8, possibly memory cells re-expressing CD45RA.

Two oligonucleotides, mixed equimolar, formed the beta constant-region primer covering TRBC1 and TRBC2. Four rounds of PCR amplified the ligated cDNA using nested alpha and beta constant-region primers plus SP2. TCRdb reanalysed the UMI-ligation and nested PCR reads using MiXCR and keeps one entry per CDR3 protein. The table includes 120,000 to 150,000 distinct CDR3 sequences, 15% to 25% detected once. These receptors have no identified antigens. The sample consisted of naive CD8+ T cells from blood. The receptor source for this set is a human donor in good health.

The J gene is TRBJ2-2, the V gene TRBV29-1; D tentatively fits TRBD1 or TRBD2 (5 bases each). The CDR3 covers 15 residues. Trimming stripped 4 bases from V and 3 bases from J, with 15 bases between. Per the germline V gene, CDR1 is SQVTM and CDR2 is ANQGSEA. DNA of the CDR3: TGCAGCGTTGCTACACAACAGGAGGACACCGGGGAGCTGTTTTTT. Protein sequence: CSVATQQEDTGELFF.

This clonotype was seen a few times. The chain uses TRBV4-1 and TRBJ2-4; D perhaps matches TRBD1 (6 bases). The CDR3 contains 14 residues. The germline CDR1 and CDR2 sequences are MGHRA and YSYEKL. With 0 bases removed from V and 8 bases from J, the gap between germline ends came to 11 bases. The CDR3 DNA sequence: TGCGCCAGCAGCCAAGAGACAGGTGGGGACATTCAGTACTTC. This sequence encodes CASSQETGGDIQYF.

This chain joins TRBV28 and TRBJ2-7; D call uncertain. Germline CDR1 reads MDHEN; CDR2 reads SYDVKM. V was cut by 2 bases and J by 2 bases, with 10 bases left in between. CDR3 size: 14 residues. The CDR3 coding sequence is TGTGCCAGCAGTTTAACCTTTGAGGCCTACGAGCAGTACTTC. Its protein is CASSLTFEAYEQYF.

This clonotype came up a few times. The J gene is TRBJ2-7, the V gene TRBV4-3; 11 bases align to TRBD2. V dropped 2 bases and J dropped 0; count of bases not matched to a gene: 3. The germline CDR1 and CDR2 sequences are LGHNA and YSLEER. The CDR3 is made up of 16 amino acids. The CDR3 reads CASSQTGLAASYEQYF. The CDR3 region has the DNA TGCGCCAGCAGCCAAACGGGACTAGCGGCCTCCTACGAGCAGTACTTC.

This chain uses TRBV28 with TRBJ2-7; TRBD2 matches at 8 bases. V gave up 0 bases and J gave up 1 base; unmatched junction bases: 8. CDR1 and CDR2 from the germline V gene are MDHEN and SYDVKM. CDR3 size: 17 residues. The CDR3 loop reads CASSLWVETSVSYEQYF. The CDR3 DNA sequence: TGTGCCAGCAGTTTATGGGTCGAGACTAGCGTATCCTACGAGCAGTACTTC.

The chain combines TRBV3-1 with TRBJ2-7; D is undetermined. V was trimmed by 4 bases and J by 5 bases, leaving 12 bases between them. This CDR3 comprises 13 residues. Germline V lookup: CDR1 LGHDT, CDR2 YNNKEL (reference sequence). CDR3 DNA sequence: TGTGCCAGCAGCCTTAGGAGCGTGAACGAGCAGTACTTC. Amino acid sequence: CASSLRSVNEQYF.

The CDR3 DNA reads TGTGCCAGCAAAAGGCGAGCTTTCTTT. This translates into CASKRRAFF. The chain combines TRBV12-3 or TRBV12-4 with TRBJ1-1, with no clear D. V was pared by 7 bases and J by 10 bases, with 7 bases between. The CDR3 runs 9 residues.